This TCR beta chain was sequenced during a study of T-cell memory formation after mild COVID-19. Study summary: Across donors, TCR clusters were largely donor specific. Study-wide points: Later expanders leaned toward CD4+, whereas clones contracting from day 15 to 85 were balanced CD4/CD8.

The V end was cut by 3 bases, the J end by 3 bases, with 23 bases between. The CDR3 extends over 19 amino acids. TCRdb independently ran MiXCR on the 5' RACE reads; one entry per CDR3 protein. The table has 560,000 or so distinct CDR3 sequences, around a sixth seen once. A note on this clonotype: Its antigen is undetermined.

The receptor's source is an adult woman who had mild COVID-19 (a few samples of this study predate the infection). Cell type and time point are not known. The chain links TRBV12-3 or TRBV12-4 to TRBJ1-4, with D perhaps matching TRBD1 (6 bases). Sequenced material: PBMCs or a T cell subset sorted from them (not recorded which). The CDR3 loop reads CASSFPQGYHGAANEKLFF. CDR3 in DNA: TGTGCCAGCAGTTTCCCACAGGGCTACCACGGAGCGGCTAATGAAAAACTGTTTTTT.